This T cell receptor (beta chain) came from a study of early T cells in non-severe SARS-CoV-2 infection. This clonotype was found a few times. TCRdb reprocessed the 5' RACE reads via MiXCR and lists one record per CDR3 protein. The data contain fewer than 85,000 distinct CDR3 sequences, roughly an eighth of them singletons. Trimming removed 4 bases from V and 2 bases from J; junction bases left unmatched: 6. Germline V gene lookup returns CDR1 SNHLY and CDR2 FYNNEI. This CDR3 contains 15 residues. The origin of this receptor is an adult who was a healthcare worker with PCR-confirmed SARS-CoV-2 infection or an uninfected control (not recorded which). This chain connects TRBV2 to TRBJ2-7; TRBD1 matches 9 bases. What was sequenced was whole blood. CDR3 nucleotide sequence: TGTGCCAGCAGTGGAACAGGGGGCCCAACCTACGAGCAGTACTTC. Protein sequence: CASSGTGGPTYEQYF. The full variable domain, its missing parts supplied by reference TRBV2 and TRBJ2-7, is EPEVTQTPSHQVTQMGQEVILRCVPISNHLYFYWYRQILGQKVEFLVSFYNNEISEKSEIFDDQFSVERPDGSNFTLKIRSTKLEDSAMYFCASSGTGGPTYEQYFGPGTRLTVT.